This TCR beta chain was captured in a study of blood T cells in healthy people across ages. A second PCR of 7 to 11 cycles used a sample-barcoded 5' primer and a J-beta primer mix. TCRdb recomputed calls from the 5' RACE reads with MiXCR, one row per CDR3 protein. The table lists some 800,000 distinct CDR3 sequences, 40% to 50% of them singletons. Germline V gives CDR1 MGHDK, CDR2 SYGVNS. The CDR3 loop spans 14 amino acids. The clonotype was recovered from a man in his 60s in good health. Sequenced: blood. The chain has TRBV25-1 and TRBJ2-7, with a tentative D call TRBD1 (5 bases). Matching the DNA end better, TRBJ2-5 makes the J call doubtful. The CDR3 protein is CASSEARELETQYF. Here the CDR3 DNA reads TGTGCCAGCAGTGAGGCCAGGGAATTAGAGACCCAGTACTTC.